The 4 T cell receptor beta chains reported below all come from one sample, sequenced in a study of cytomegalovirus exposure and HLA in healthy donors. Both 60 Vbeta primers and 13 Jbeta primers went into the PCR. Produced via immunoSEQ multiplex PCR; TCRdb's table is partial and in-frame only. The sample lists tens of thousands of clones; about 78% were seen once. Source material: PBMCs. These receptors were obtained from a woman in her thirties in good health and CMV-seronegative.

Here the CDR3 reads CAWSYGGTEAIQYF. The CDR3 bases are TGTGCCTGGAGTTACGGGGGGACGGAAGCCATTCAGTACTTC. The rearrangement joins TRBV30 to TRBJ2-4, with 7 bases matching TRBD2. The germline V gene encodes CDR1 GTSNPN and CDR2 SVGIG (reference sequence). The CDR3 covers 14 residues. V lost 2 bases, J lost 9 bases, and 10 bases stayed unmatched. The variable domain in full, completed from reference TRBV30 and TRBJ2-4, reads SQTIHQWPATLVQPVGSPLSLECTVEGTSNPNLYWYRQAAGRGLQLLFYSVGIGQISSEVPQNLSASRPQDRQFILSSKKLLLSDSGFYLCAWSYGGTEAIQYFGAGTRLSVL.

Comment on this clone: One end of the junction does not line up with germline, which may come from a read error. This chain links TRBV7-9 with TRBJ1-2, with 8 bases matching TRBD1. This CDR3 region has 15 residues. CDR1 is SEHNR, CDR2 FQNEAQ, per germline (reference sequence). CDR3 protein: CASNLQGELNYGYTF. CDR3 in DNA: TGTGCCAGCAACTTACAGGGGGAGTTGAACTATGGCTACACCTTC.

The V gene is TRBV7-9, the J gene TRBJ1-1; no clear D gene. The CDR3 has 14 residues. Germline loops: CDR1 SEHNR, CDR2 FQNEAQ (reference sequence). V lost 3 bases to trimming and J lost 0 bases, with 8 bases between them. Here the CDR3 reads CASSLGLMNTEAFF. In DNA form, the CDR3 reads TGTGCCAGCAGCTTGGGCCTTATGAACACTGAAGCTTTCTTT.

This clone has just a few counts. This chain joins TRBV5-6 and TRBJ2-5, with 10 bases identical to TRBD2. V lost 1 base and J lost 5; bases outside the gene matches: 5. The CDR3 runs to 15 residues. Per germline, CDR1 SGHDT and CDR2 YYEEEE. The chain's CDR3 is CASSLLEREGETQYF. Written as DNA, the CDR3 is TGTGCCAGCAGCTTGTTAGAGCGGGAGGGGGAGACCCAGTACTTC.